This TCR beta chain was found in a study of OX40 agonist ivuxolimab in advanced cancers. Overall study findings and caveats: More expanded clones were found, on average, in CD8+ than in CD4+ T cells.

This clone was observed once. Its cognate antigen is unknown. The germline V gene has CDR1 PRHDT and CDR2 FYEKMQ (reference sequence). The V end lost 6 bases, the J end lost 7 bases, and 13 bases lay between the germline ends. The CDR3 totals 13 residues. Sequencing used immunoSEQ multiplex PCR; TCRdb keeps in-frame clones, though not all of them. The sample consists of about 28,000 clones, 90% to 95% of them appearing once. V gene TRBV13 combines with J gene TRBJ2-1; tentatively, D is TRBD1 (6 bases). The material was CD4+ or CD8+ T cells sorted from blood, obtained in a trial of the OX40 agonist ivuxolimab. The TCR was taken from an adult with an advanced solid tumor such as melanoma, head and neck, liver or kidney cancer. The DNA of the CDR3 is TGTGCCAGCAGGATACAGGGTTATAATGAGCAGTTCTTC. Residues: CASRIQGYNEQFF.